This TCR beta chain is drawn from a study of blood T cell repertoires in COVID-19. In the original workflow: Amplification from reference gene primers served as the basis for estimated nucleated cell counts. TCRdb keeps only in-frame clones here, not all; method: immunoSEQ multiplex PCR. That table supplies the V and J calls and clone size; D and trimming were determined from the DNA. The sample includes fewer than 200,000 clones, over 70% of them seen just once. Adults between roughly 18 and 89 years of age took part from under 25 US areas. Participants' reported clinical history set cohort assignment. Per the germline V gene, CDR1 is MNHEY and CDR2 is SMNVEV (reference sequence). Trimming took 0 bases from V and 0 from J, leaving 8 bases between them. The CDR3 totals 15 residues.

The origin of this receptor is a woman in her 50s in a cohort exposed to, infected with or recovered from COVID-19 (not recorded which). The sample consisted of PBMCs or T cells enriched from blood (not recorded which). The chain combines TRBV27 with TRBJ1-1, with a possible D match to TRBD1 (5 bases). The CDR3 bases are TGTGCCAGCAGTTTATCAGACAGATTGAACACTGAAGCTTTCTTT. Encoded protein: CASSLSDRLNTEAFF.